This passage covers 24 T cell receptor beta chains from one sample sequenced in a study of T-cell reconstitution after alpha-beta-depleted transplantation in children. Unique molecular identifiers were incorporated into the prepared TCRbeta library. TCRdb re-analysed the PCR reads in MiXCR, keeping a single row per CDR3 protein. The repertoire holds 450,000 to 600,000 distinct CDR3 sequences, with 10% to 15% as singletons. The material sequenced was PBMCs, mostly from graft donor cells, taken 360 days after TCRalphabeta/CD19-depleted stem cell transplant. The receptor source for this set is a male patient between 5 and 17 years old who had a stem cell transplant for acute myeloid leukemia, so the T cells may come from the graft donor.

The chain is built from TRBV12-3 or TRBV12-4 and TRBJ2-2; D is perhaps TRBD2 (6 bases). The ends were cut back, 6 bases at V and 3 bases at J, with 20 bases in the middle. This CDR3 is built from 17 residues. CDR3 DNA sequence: TGTGCCAGCAGCCCAACTGGACTACGTCGAGACACCGGGGAGCTGTTTTTT. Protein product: CASSPTGLRRDTGELFF.

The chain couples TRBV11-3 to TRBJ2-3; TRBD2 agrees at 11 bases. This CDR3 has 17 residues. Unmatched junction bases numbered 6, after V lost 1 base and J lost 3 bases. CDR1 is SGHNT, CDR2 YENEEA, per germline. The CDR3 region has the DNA TGTGCCAGCAGCTTAGGCAGACTAGCGGGAATGACAGATACGCAGTATTTT. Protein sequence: CASSLGRLAGMTDTQYF. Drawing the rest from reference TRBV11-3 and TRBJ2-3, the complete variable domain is EAGVVQSPRYKIIEKKQPVAFWCNPISGHNTLYWYLQNLGQGPELLIRYENEEAVDDSQLPKDRFSAERLKGVDSTLKIQPAELGDSAVYLCASSLGRLAGMTDTQYFGPGTRLTVL.

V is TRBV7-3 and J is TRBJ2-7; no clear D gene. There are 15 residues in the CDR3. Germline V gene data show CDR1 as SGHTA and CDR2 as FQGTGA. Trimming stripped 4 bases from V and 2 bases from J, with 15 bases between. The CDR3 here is CASSSMFLGTYEQYF. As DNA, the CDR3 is TGTGCCAGCAGCTCCATGTTTCTAGGGACCTACGAGCAGTACTTC. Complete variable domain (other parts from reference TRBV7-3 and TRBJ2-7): GAGVSQTPSNKVTEKGKYVELRCDPISGHTALYWYRQSLGQGPEFLIYFQGTGAADDSGLPNDRFFAVRPEGSVSTLKIQRTERGDSAVYLCASSSMFLGTYEQYFGPGTRLTVT.

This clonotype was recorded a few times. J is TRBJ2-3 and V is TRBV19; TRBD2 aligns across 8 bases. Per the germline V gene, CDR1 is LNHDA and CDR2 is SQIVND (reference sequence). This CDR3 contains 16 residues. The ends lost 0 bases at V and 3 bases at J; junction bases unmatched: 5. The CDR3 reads CASSIESGSVTDTQYF. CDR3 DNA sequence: TGTGCCAGTAGTATAGAGAGCGGGAGTGTTACAGATACGCAGTATTTT.

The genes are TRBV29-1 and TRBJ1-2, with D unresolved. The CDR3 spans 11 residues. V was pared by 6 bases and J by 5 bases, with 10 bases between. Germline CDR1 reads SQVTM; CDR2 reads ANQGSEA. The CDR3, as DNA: TGCAGCGTAGGCAGCCTATATGGCTACACCTTC. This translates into CSVGSLYGYTF.

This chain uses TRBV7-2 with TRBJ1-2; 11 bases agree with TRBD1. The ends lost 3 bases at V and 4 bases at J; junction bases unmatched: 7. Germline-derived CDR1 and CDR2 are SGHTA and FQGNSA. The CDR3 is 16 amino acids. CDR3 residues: CASSLDRGLKGYGYTF. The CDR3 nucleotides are TGTGCCAGCAGCTTGGACAGGGGGCTAAAGGGCTATGGCTACACCTTC.

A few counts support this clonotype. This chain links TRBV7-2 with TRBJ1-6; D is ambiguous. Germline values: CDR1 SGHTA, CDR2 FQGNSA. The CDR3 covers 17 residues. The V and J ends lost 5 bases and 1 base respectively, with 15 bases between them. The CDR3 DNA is TGTGCCAGCAGCACCGAAAAGCGACGGTCCTATAATTCACCCCTCCACTTT. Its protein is CASSTEKRRSYNSPLHF. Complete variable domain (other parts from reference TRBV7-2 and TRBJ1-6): GAGVSQSPSNKVTEKGKDVELRCDPISGHTALYWYRQSLGQGLEFLIYFQGNSAPDKSGLPSDRFSAERTGGSVSTLTIQRTQQEDSAVYLCASSTEKRRSYNSPLHFGNGTRLTVT.

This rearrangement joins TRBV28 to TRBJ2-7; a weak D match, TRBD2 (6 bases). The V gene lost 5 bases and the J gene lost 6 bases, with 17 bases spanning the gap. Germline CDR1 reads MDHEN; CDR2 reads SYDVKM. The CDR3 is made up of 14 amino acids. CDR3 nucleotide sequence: TGTGCCAGCAGTACCCCCGGACTAAGGGGCGAGCAGTACTTC. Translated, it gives CASSTPGLRGEQYF.

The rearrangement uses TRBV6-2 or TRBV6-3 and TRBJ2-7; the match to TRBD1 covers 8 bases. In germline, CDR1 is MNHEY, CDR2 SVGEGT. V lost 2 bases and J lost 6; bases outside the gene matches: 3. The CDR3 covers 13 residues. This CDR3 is CASSYADRAEQYF. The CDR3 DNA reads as TGTGCCAGCAGTTACGCGGACAGGGCCGAGCAGTACTTC.

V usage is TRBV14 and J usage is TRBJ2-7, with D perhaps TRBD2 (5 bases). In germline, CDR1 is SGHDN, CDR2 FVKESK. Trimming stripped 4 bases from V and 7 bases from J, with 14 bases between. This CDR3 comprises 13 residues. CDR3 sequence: CASSRQGTGEQYF. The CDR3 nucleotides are TGTGCCAGCAGCCGGCAAGGAACGGGAGAGCAGTACTTC.

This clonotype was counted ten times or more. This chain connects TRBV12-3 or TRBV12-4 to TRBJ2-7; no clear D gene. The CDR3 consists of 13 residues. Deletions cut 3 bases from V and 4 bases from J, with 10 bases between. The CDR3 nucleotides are TGTGCCAGCAGTTTTCACCCCAAATACGAGCAGTACTTC. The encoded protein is CASSFHPKYEQYF.

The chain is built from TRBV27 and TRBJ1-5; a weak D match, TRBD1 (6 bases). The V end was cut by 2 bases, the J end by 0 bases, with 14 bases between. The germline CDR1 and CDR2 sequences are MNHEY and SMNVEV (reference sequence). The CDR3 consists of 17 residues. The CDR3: CASSLTGQGHSNQPQHF. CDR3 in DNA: TGTGCCAGCAGTTTAACGGGACAAGGACATAGCAATCAGCCCCAGCATTTT.

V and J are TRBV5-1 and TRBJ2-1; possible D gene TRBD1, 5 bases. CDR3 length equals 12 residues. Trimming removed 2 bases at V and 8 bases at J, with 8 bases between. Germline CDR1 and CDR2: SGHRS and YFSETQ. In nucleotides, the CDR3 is TGCGCCAGCAGCTTTCAGGGTTATGAGCAGTTCTTC. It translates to CASSFQGYEQFF. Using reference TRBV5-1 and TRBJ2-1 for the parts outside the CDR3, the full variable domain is KAGVTQTPRYLIKTRGQQVTLSCSPISGHRSVSWYQQTPGQGLQFLFEYFSETQRNKGNFPGRFSGRQFSNSRSEMNVSTLELGDSALYLCASSFQGYEQFFGPGTRLTVL.

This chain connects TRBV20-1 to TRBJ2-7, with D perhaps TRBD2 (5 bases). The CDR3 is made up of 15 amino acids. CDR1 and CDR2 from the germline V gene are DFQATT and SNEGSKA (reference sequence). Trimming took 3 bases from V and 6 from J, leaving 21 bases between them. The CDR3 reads CSARVTRVVSFEQYF. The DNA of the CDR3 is TGCAGTGCTAGGGTCACGCGGGTAGTCTCATTCGAGCAGTACTTC.

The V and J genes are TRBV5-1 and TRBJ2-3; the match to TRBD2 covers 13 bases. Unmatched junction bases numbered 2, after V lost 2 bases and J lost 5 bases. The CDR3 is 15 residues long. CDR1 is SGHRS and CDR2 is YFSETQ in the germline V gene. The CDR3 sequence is CASSFWTSGGDTQYF. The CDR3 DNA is TGCGCCAGCAGCTTCTGGACTAGCGGGGGAGATACGCAGTATTTT.

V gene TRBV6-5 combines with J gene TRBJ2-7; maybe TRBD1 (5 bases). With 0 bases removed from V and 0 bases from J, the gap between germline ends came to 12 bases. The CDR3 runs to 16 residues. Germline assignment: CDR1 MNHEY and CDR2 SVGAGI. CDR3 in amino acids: CASSYSGASPSYEQYF. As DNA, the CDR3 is TGTGCCAGCAGTTACTCTGGGGCGTCCCCCTCCTACGAGCAGTACTTC.

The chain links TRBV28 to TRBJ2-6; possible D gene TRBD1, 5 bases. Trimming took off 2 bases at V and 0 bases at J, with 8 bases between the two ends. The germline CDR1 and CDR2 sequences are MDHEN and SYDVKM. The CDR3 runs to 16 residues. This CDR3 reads CASSLRTGSGANVLTF. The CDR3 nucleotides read TGTGCCAGCAGTTTACGAACAGGCTCTGGGGCCAACGTCCTGACTTTC.

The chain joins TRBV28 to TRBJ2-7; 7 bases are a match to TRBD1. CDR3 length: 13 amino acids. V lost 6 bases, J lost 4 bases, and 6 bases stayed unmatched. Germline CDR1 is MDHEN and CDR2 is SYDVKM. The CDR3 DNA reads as TGTGCCAGCAGGGTCGACAGGGCATACGAGCAGTACTTC. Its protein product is CASRVDRAYEQYF.

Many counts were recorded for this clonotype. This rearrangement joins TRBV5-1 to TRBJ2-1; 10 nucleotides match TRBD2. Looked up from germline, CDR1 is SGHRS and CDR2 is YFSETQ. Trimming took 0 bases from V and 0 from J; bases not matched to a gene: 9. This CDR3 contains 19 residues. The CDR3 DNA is TGCGCCAGCAGCTTGGCCGGGGTAGCGGGAGGCCGCTCCTACAATGAGCAGTTCTTC. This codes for CASSLAGVAGGRSYNEQFF.

CDR3 sequence: CASSFGTAGETQYF. The CDR3 DNA follows: TGTGCCAGCAGCTTCGGGACAGCTGGAGAGACCCAGTACTTC. This chain connects TRBV7-6 to TRBJ2-5; TRBD1 matches 7 bases. The CDR3 loop spans 14 amino acids. V gave up 3 bases and J gave up 4 bases; unmatched junction bases: 5. From germline, CDR1 is SGHVS and CDR2 FNYEAQ. The full variable domain, in which reference TRBV7-6 and TRBJ2-5 provide the parts outside the CDR3, is GAGVSQSPRYKVTKRGQDVALRCDPISGHVSLYWYRQALGQGPEFLTYFNYEAQQDKSGLPNDRFSAERPEGSISTLTIQRTEQRDSAMYRCASSFGTAGETQYFGPGTRLLVL.

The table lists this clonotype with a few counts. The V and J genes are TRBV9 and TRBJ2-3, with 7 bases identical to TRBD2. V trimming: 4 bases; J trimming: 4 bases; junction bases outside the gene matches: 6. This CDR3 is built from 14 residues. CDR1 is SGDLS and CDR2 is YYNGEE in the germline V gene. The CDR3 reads CASSISGRADTQYF. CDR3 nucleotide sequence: TGTGCCAGCAGCATTTCAGGGAGGGCAGATACGCAGTATTTT.

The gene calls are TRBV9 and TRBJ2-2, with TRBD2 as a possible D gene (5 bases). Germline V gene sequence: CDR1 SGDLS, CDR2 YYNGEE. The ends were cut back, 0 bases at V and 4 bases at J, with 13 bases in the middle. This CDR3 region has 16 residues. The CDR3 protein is CASSVVSLAGTGELFF. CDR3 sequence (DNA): TGTGCCAGCAGCGTAGTGAGTCTAGCCGGCACCGGGGAGCTGTTTTTT.

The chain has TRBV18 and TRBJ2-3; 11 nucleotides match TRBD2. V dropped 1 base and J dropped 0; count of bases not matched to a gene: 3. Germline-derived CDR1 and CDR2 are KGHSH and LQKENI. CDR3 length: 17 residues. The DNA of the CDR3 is TGTGCCAGCTCACCACTCTGGACTAGCGGGAGCACAGATACGCAGTATTTT. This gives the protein CASSPLWTSGSTDTQYF.

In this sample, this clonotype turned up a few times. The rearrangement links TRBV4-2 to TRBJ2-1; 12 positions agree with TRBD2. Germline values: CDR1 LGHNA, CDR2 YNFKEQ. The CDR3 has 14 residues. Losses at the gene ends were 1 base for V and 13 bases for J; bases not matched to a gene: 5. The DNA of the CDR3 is TGTGCCAGCAGCCAAGCGTCTAGCGGGAGGGGACAGTTCTTC. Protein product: CASSQASSGRGQFF.